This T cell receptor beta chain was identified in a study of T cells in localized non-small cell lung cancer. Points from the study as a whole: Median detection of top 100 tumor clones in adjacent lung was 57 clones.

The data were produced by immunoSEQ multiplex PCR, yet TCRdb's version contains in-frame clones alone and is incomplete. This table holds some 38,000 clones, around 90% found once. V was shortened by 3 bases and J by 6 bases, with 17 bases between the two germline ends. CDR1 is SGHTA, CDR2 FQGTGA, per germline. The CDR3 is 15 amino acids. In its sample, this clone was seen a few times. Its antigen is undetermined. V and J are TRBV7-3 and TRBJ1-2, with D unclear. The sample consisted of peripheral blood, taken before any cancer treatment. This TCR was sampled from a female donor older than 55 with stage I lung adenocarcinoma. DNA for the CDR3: TGTGCCAGCAGCTTCCGGGCCTCCAGCGTGAATGGCTACACCTTC. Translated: CASSFRASSVNGYTF. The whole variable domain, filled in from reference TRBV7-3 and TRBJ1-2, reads GAGVSQTPSNKVTEKGKYVELRCDPISGHTALYWYRQSLGQGPEFLIYFQGTGAADDSGLPNDRFFAVRPEGSVSTLKIQRTERGDSAVYLCASSFRASSVNGYTFGSGTRLTVV.